The T cell receptor (beta chain) under discussion was sequenced for a study of post-analysis software for immune sequencing data (dated by TCRdb to between 2015 and 2016). About the full investigation: Relapsing-remitting, secondary progressive and progressive-relapsing multiple sclerosis were recorded as disease courses, and subtype annotation was lacking for some patients. The patient repertoires were compared against 10 to 12 previously published healthy control repertoires obtained from donors aged about 6 to 28 years. A subset of samples was prepared in parallel using single-end sample barcoding, then pooled and co-amplified after Illumina adapter ligation. Findings and caveats that apply to the study as a whole: Direct clustering with F measure revealed strong co-clustering of samples prepared in the same batch, which led to a batch-effect correction. Four to six TRBV segments, including TRBV5-6, TRBV5-1 and TRBV20-1, were significantly more frequent in patients than controls. The control group was slightly older than the multiple sclerosis patient group. Significantly lower normalized Chao1 diversity was found in multiple sclerosis patients than in controls, suggesting substantial peripheral T-cell clonal expansion.

This clonotype was seen only a few times. The target of this receptor is not known. Per-nucleotide qualities are absent, and no much larger clonotype sits a single base away. To demonstrate the VDJtools post-analysis software, TCR beta repertoires were profiled from the peripheral blood of about 14 young patients with multiple sclerosis. The multiple sclerosis patients were children and adolescents ranging in age from about 6 to 17 years. The receptor library was made with PCR. Sequencing took place on an Illumina HiSeq 2500. Unique molecular identifiers were incorporated into TCR beta cDNA libraries to reduce PCR and sequencing biases. Some 500,000 cDNA molecules were obtained per 1 to 10 million input T cells, so each molecule approximated one T cell. The patient libraries were prepared and sequenced with the same protocol used for the earlier healthy control dataset. Within a given batch, samples were prepared together, multiplexed and sequenced on the same HiSeq lane. In the source study's methods: Raw barcoded reads were processed with MIGEC, discarding single-read molecular identifier groups before consensus assembly and CDR3 extraction. Clonotype tables were post-analysed with VDJtools, and diversity was normalized by down-sampling all datasets to the smallest sample size. To correct batch-related cross-sample contamination, repertoire overlap clustering matched CDR3 amino acid sequences but not nucleotide sequences. In TCRdb, the public reads were trimmed at Q25 with fastp and aligned with MiXCR, with productive beta chains retained. When rows share a CDR3 protein, they turn into one entry using the most common DNA and genes. For this entry, the V and J calls and clone size follow TCRdb and not the study's own pipeline. In this sample the table shows more than 450,000 distinct CDR3 sequences, approximately 31% of which occur a single time. Jointly, the top ten make up around 5.9% of the sample.

The germline V gene (reference sequence) specifies DFQATT as CDR1 and SNEGSKA as CDR2. The CDR3 runs 12 amino acids, cysteine and phenylalanine included. The kept DNA is CDR3 alone, 36 bases in frame from the first base. Specimen: blood. The sequence derives from a girl under 18 with multiple sclerosis. This chain is built from TRBV20-1 and TRBJ2-5, with the D gene uncertain. The DNA end is more similar to TRBJ2-7, so the J call may be wrong. This receptor carries the CDR3 CSARVTGYEQYF. The DNA sequence is TGCAGTGCTAGAGTAACGGGCTACGAGCAGTACTTC.